Listed below are T cell receptor beta chains from one sample, sequenced in a study of OX40 agonist ivuxolimab in advanced cancers. The protocol was immunoSEQ multiplex PCR, while the TCRdb copy is restricted to in-frame clones and leaves out a portion. The sample lists approximately 39,000 clones, approximately 90% occurring once. The material was CD4+ or CD8+ T cells sorted from blood, obtained in a trial of the OX40 agonist ivuxolimab. These receptors originate from an adult with an advanced solid tumor such as melanoma, head and neck, liver or kidney cancer. The CDR3 runs from the conserved cysteine through the conserved F or W. A D gene is named only where the DNA matches it firmly. Rows give clone size only sometimes, using once, few, many, or a class for an expanded clone.

V gene	J gene	D gene	clone size	CDR3 protein	CDR3 DNA
TRBV4-2	TRBJ1-3	-	once	CASSQAVLSGNTIYF	TGTGCCAGCAGCCAAGCCGTTCTCTCTGGAAACACCATATATTTT
TRBV11-2	TRBJ2-7	TRBD2	-	CASSLYRASGEQYF	TGTGCCAGCAGCTTATATCGGGCTAGCGGCGAGCAGTACTTC
TRBV9	TRBJ2-7	-	-	CASSVEVSPYEQYF	TGTGCCAGCAGCGTAGAAGTGTCACCCTACGAGCAGTACTTC
TRBV19	TRBJ2-1	TRBD2	-	CASSISSGYNEQFF	TGTGCCAGTAGTATTTCTAGCGGCTACAATGAGCAGTTCTTC
TRBV5-6	TRBJ2-5	-	-	CASSLGVYQETQYF	TGTGCCAGCAGCTTGGGAGTGTACCAAGAGACCCAGTACTTC
TRBV29-1	TRBJ1-1	-	-	CSVQQGWTEAFF	TGCAGCGTTCAACAGGGTTGGACTGAAGCTTTCTTT
TRBV7-9	TRBJ2-3	-	-	CASSPGVLTDTQYF	TGTGCCAGCAGCCCAGGGGTCCTCACAGATACGCAGTATTTT
TRBV5-1	TRBJ2-7	-	-	CASSTSPALSYEQYF	TGCGCCAGCAGCACCTCTCCGGCCCTCTCCTACGAGCAGTACTTC
TRBV5-6	TRBJ2-1	-	-	CASSLRPVSYNEQFF	TGTGCCAGCAGCCTGCGCCCGGTTTCCTACAATGAGCAGTTCTTC
TRBV6-5	TRBJ1-2	TRBD1	-	CASSPTGSYGYTF	TGTGCCAGCAGCCCGACAGGGTCCTATGGCTACACCTTC
TRBV5-1	TRBJ2-1	TRBD2	-	CASSPSHPSGLYNEQFF	TGCGCCAGCAGCCCAAGCCACCCTAGCGGCCTCTACAATGAGCAGTTCTTC
TRBV9	TRBJ2-3	-	once	CASSDSGTSTDTQYF	TGTGCCAGCAGCGACAGCGGAACTAGCACAGATACGCAGTATTTT
TRBV7-6	TRBJ2-7	TRBD1	-	CASSLSWTGEYEQYF	TGTGCCAGCAGCTTATCCTGGACAGGGGAGTACGAGCAGTACTTC
TRBV10-3	TRBJ2-2	-	-	CAISEIAGPNTGELFF	TGTGCCATCAGTGAGATTGCGGGGCCGAACACCGGGGAGCTGTTTTTT
TRBV5-6	TRBJ2-2	TRBD1	-	CASSLTGEVTGELFF	TGTGCCAGCAGCCTGACAGGGGAAGTTACCGGGGAGCTGTTTTTT
TRBV7-9	TRBJ2-7	TRBD2	-	CASSSTHSGARLYEQYF	TGTGCCAGCAGCTCCACCCATAGCGGGGCGCGACTGTACGAGCAGTACTTC
TRBV19	TRBJ2-1	-	-	CASCLRGFSEQFF	TGTGCCAGTTGTCTGAGAGGTTTCAGTGAGCAGTTCTTC
TRBV27	TRBJ2-1	-	-	CASTEGVWNEQFF	TGTGCCAGCACCGAGGGGGTTTGGAATGAGCAGTTCTTC
TRBV5-1	TRBJ2-7	-	-	CASSFRIGVSYEQYF	TGCGCCAGCAGCTTCCGGATCGGGGTTTCCTACGAGCAGTACTTC
TRBV25-1	TRBJ2-5	-	-	CASSDYSHGAQYF	TGTGCCAGCAGTGACTACAGTCATGGGGCCCAGTACTTC
TRBV5-4	TRBJ1-3	-	-	CASSLGAGRGNTIYF	TGTGCCAGCAGCTTGGGGGCAGGGAGAGGAAACACCATATATTTT
TRBV29-1	TRBJ2-7	-	-	CSARGRGYEQYF	TGCAGCGCCCGGGGCAGGGGCTACGAGCAGTACTTC
TRBV5-1	TRBJ2-7	-	-	CASSPGTLTYEQYF	TGCGCCAGCAGCCCGGGGACGCTAACCTACGAGCAGTACTTC
TRBV4-2	TRBJ1-5	-	-	CASSRQGENQPQHF	TGTGCCAGCAGCCGGCAGGGAGAGAATCAGCCCCAGCATTTT
TRBV7-9	TRBJ2-7	-	-	CASSLGLVPYEQYF	TGTGCCAGCAGCTTAGGGCTAGTCCCCTACGAGCAGTACTTC
TRBV6-1	TRBJ1-5	-	few	CASTVSADSNQPQHF	TGTGCCAGCACGGTCAGTGCCGATAGCAATCAGCCCCAGCATTTT
TRBV4-2	TRBJ1-1	TRBD1	-	CASSRTTGTGEAFF	TGTGCCAGCAGCCGAACAACCGGGACAGGAGAAGCTTTCTTT
TRBV5-4	TRBJ1-6	-	-	CASSLGRGNSPLHF	TGTGCCAGCAGCTTGGGGCGGGGGAATTCACCCCTCCACTTT
TRBV5-8	TRBJ2-5	-	-	CASSLDRQTQYF	TGTGCCAGCAGCTTGGACAGGCAGACCCAGTACTTC
TRBV7-8	TRBJ2-7	-	large	CASSLATSYEQYF	TGTGCCAGCAGCTTAGCAACCTCCTACGAGCAGTACTTC
TRBV6-5	TRBJ2-5	TRBD2	-	CASSYAGGLQETQYF	TGTGCCAGCAGTTACGCGGGAGGCCTTCAAGAGACCCAGTACTTC
TRBV5-4	TRBJ2-1	TRBD2	-	CASSPWAPAGGYNEQFF	TGTGCCAGCAGCCCCTGGGCGCCAGCGGGAGGGTACAATGAGCAGTTCTTC
TRBV4-2	TRBJ1-1	-	-	CASSQEPLIMNTEAFF	TGTGCCAGCAGCCAAGAACCCCTAATTATGAACACTGAAGCTTTCTTT
TRBV28	TRBJ2-7	TRBD2	-	CASSKGTSGRLGYEQYF	TGTGCCAGCAGTAAAGGGACTAGCGGGAGGTTAGGCTACGAGCAGTACTTC
TRBV5-6	TRBJ2-7	TRBD1	-	CASSFDRGHEQYF	TGTGCCAGCAGCTTCGACAGGGGACACGAGCAGTACTTC
TRBV4-1	TRBJ2-7	TRBD2	-	CASSQGGSVYEQYF	TGCGCCAGCAGCCAGGGCGGGAGTGTCTACGAGCAGTACTTC
TRBV5-8	TRBJ2-5	-	-	CASSLRANQETQYF	TGTGCCAGCAGCTTGCGGGCGAACCAAGAGACCCAGTACTTC
TRBV28	TRBJ1-4	-	-	CASSPHRVKKRKLFF	TGTGCCAGCAGTCCCCACCGGGTCAAGAAGCGAAAACTGTTTTTT
TRBV2	TRBJ1-2	-	-	CASSSGGLYGYTF	TGTGCCAGCAGCTCCGGTGGGCTCTATGGCTACACCTTC
TRBV6-6	TRBJ1-2	TRBD1	-	CASSSTGLGYTF	TGTGCCAGCAGTTCGACAGGGCTCGGCTACACCTTC
TRBV5-6	TRBJ1-1	-	-	CASSLERDTEAFF	TGTGCCAGCAGCTTGGAAAGGGACACTGAAGCTTTCTTT
TRBV14	TRBJ2-3	TRBD2	once	CASSQGTSWATDTQYF	TGTGCCAGCAGCCAAGGGACTAGTTGGGCCACAGATACGCAGTATTTT